These 18 T cell receptor beta chains originate from one sample sequenced in a study of radiotherapy plus CTLA-4 blockade in lung cancer. Some clones are missing from TCRdb's copy, which holds only in-frame ones; the method was immunoSEQ multiplex PCR. The sample lists about 98,000 clones, 80% to 85% occurring once. The material sequenced was peripheral blood, taken from a patient treated with radiotherapy plus ipilimumab. All receptors come from a human donor with non-small cell lung cancer who had a partial response to radiotherapy plus ipilimumab.

A word on this clone: In the same sample, other DNA sequences code for this CDR3. V is TRBV10-1 and J is TRBJ2-1, with TRBD2 matching over 11 bases. The CDR3 length is 15 residues. Germline trimming cut 2 bases from V and 8 bases from J; bases unmatched to any gene: 5. In germline, CDR1 is WNHNN, CDR2 SYGVQD (reference sequence). The CDR3 region has the DNA TGCGCCAGCAGTGAGACTAGCGGGAGTAGGGATGAGCAGTTCTTC. Protein sequence: CASSETSGSRDEQFF.

A word on this clone: Different DNA sequences within this sample yield the same CDR3. The gene calls are TRBV19 and TRBJ2-7, with 9 positions matching TRBD1. V lost 4 bases to trimming and J lost 3 bases; unmatched junction nucleotides: 4. Germline-derived CDR1 and CDR2 are LNHDA and SQIVND (reference sequence). The CDR3 is 14 residues long. CDR3 sequence reads: CASSKGQGIYEQYF. Here the CDR3 DNA reads TGTGCCAGTAGTAAAGGACAGGGGATCTACGAGCAGTACTTC.

The chain has TRBV5-1 and TRBJ2-1; maybe TRBD1 (6 bases). Germline-derived CDR1 and CDR2 are SGHRS and YFSETQ. This CDR3 region has 15 residues. V lost 2 bases and J lost 7, with 16 bases in between. CDR3 nucleotides: TGCGCCAGCAGCTTTCAGGGGCCGCAAACTAATGAGCAGTTCTTC. Encoded protein: CASSFQGPQTNEQFF. Looking up the rest from reference TRBV5-1 and TRBJ2-1 gives the full variable domain: KAGVTQTPRYLIKTRGQQVTLSCSPISGHRSVSWYQQTPGQGLQFLFEYFSETQRNKGNFPGRFSGRQFSNSRSEMNVSTLELGDSALYLCASSFQGPQTNEQFFGPGTRLTVL.

The V gene is TRBV18, the J gene TRBJ1-4; D not certain. V lost 10 bases to trimming and J lost 6 bases, with 15 bases between them. The CDR3 totals 13 residues. Germline V gene lookup returns CDR1 KGHSH and CDR2 LQKENI. CDR3 bases: TGTGCCACCCAAAAAGGGAGGGATGAAAAACTGTTTTTT. It codes for CATQKGRDEKLFF. Using reference TRBV18 and TRBJ1-4 for the parts outside the CDR3, the full variable domain is NAGVMQNPRHLVRRRGQEARLRCSPMKGHSHVYWYRQLPEEGLKFMVYLQKENIIDESGMPKERFSAEFPKEGPSILRIQQVVRGDSAAYFCATQKGRDEKLFFGSGTQLSVL.

The chain combines TRBV6-5 with TRBJ2-7, with D maybe TRBD2 (5 bases). The V and J ends lost 5 bases and 2 bases respectively, with 16 bases between them. Germline CDR1 MNHEY, CDR2 SVGAGI. The CDR3 has 15 amino acids. In nucleotides, the CDR3 is TGTGCCAGCAGTGGGTTGGCGGGCGATCCCTACGAGCAGTACTTC. Translating gives CASSGLAGDPYEQYF.

The genes are TRBV30 and TRBJ2-7; D call uncertain. The germline V and J ends were trimmed by 4 bases and 1 base, with 11 bases remaining between them. The CDR3 extends over 13 amino acids. In germline, CDR1 is GTSNPN, CDR2 SVGIG (reference sequence). CDR3 residues: CAWMSLLSYEQYF. The CDR3 DNA follows: TGTGCCTGGATGTCTCTGTTATCCTACGAGCAGTACTTC.

This chain connects TRBV11-2 to TRBJ2-1; TRBD2 agrees at 7 bases. This CDR3 spans 13 amino acids. V was pared by 5 bases and J by 6 bases, with 4 bases of the junction left unmatched. The germline V gene encodes CDR1 SGHAT and CDR2 FQNNGV. CDR3: CASSAGTTNEQFF. The CDR3 DNA reads as TGTGCCAGCAGCGCCGGGACTACCAATGAGCAGTTCTTC. The full variable domain, its missing parts supplied by reference TRBV11-2 and TRBJ2-1, is EAGVAQSPRYKIIEKRQSVAFWCNPISGHATLYWYQQILGQGPKLLIQFQNNGVVDDSQLPKDRFSAERLKGVDSTLKIQPAKLEDSAVYLCASSAGTTNEQFFGPGTRLTVL.

The chain couples TRBV11-3 to TRBJ2-2, with 8 bases identical to TRBD1. With V trimmed by 10 bases and J by 3 bases, 10 bases remained unmatched. The germline V gene encodes CDR1 SGHNT and CDR2 YENEEA. CDR3 length: 15 amino acids. The CDR3 DNA sequence: TGTGCCACCACGACGGGGACAGGAGACACCGGGGAGCTGTTTTTT. Its protein is CATTTGTGDTGELFF.

V and J are TRBV6-5 and TRBJ2-1; TRBD2 agrees at 9 bases. The CDR3 has 15 residues. Trimming cost V 6 bases and J 2 bases; bases outside gene matches: 5. The germline V gene encodes CDR1 MNHEY and CDR2 SVGAGI. The CDR3 DNA reads as TGTGCCAGCAGGGGGTCTAGCGGGACCTACAATGAGCAGTTCTTC. Translated, it gives CASRGSSGTYNEQFF.

The chain recombines TRBV28 with TRBJ1-5; 8 bases align to TRBD1. After removal of 6 bases from V and 6 bases from J, the junction contained 10 bases not matched to a gene. Germline CDR1 and CDR2: MDHEN and SYDVKM. The CDR3 is 15 amino acids. CDR3 coding DNA: TGTGCCAGCAGGATAACACAGGGGGTGGGTCAGCCCCAGCATTTT. Encoded protein: CASRITQGVGQPQHF.

The chain carries TRBV19 and TRBJ2-3; the D is unclear. CDR1 is LNHDA, CDR2 SQIVND, per germline (reference sequence). CDR3 length: 14 residues. The germline V and J ends were trimmed by 7 bases and 2 bases, with 13 bases remaining between them. This CDR3 reads CASMQVGDTDTQYF. CDR3 in DNA: TGTGCCAGTATGCAGGTCGGCGACACAGATACGCAGTATTTT.

The chain links TRBV6-4 to TRBJ2-1; 8 bases are a match to TRBD1. Germline V gives CDR1 MRHNA, CDR2 SNTAGT. CDR3 length: 14 amino acids. The V gene end was trimmed by 6 bases and the J gene end by 7 bases; junction bases not matched to a gene: 8. CDR3: CASRPTGVVNEQFF. The CDR3 bases are TGTGCCAGCAGACCGACAGGGGTTGTAAATGAGCAGTTCTTC.

A single count supports this clone. The chain couples TRBV18 to TRBJ2-7; TRBD1 agrees at 7 bases. V lost 3 bases to trimming and J lost 1 base; unmatched junction nucleotides: 6. Germline V gene lookup returns CDR1 KGHSH and CDR2 LQKENI. CDR3 length: 15 amino acids. CDR3 in amino acids: CASSPRDSSSYEQYF. Here the CDR3 DNA reads TGTGCCAGCTCACCTAGGGACAGCTCGTCCTACGAGCAGTACTTC.

This clone occurred once. The CDR3 DNA sequence: TGTGCCAGCAGTGCGATAGAATCAAGTGAGCAGTTCTTC. Translation gives CASSAIESSEQFF. The chain employs TRBV2 and TRBJ2-1; D not resolved. The CDR3 runs to 13 residues. Trimming took off 4 bases at V and 9 bases at J, with 13 bases between the two ends. The germline gives CDR1 SNHLY, CDR2 FYNNEI.

V is TRBV19 and J is TRBJ1-2; D unresolved. The CDR3 length is 12 residues. Germline V gives CDR1 LNHDA, CDR2 SQIVND (reference sequence). V was trimmed by 7 bases and J by 1 base, leaving 7 bases between them. The CDR3 protein is CASTRDNYGYTF. The CDR3 DNA follows: TGTGCCAGTACTCGCGATAACTATGGCTACACCTTC.

V gene TRBV5-1 combines with J gene TRBJ2-7, with TRBD2 matching over 8 bases. CDR1 is SGHRS and CDR2 is YFSETQ in the germline V gene. V lost 6 bases to trimming and J lost 9 bases; unmatched junction nucleotides: 23. This CDR3 is built from 17 residues. DNA of the CDR3: TGCGCCAGCACCAACCACCCACCGGGAGGGACCTCGGGGGGGCAGTACTTC. Its translation is CASTNHPPGGTSGGQYF.

Concerning this clone itself: Distinct nucleotide sequences in the sample also encode this CDR3. This chain joins TRBV28 and TRBJ2-7; TRBD1 is a possible D gene (5 bases). The V and J ends lost 6 bases and 0 bases respectively, with 15 bases between them. Germline V lookup: CDR1 MDHEN, CDR2 SYDVKM. CDR3 length equals 15 residues. Here the CDR3 reads CASRTGTGSSYEQYF. CDR3 nucleotides: TGTGCCAGCAGGACCGGAACAGGAAGCTCCTACGAGCAGTACTTC. Based on the CDR3 plus reference TRBV28 and TRBJ2-7, the full variable domain is DVKVTQSSRYLVKRTGEKVFLECVQDMDHENMFWYRQDPGLGLRLIYFSYDVKMKEKGDIPEGYSVSREKKERFSLILESASTNQTSMYLCASRTGTGSSYEQYFGPGTRLTVT.

The chain links TRBV2 to TRBJ2-2; 9 bases map to TRBD1. V was clipped by 7 bases and J by 6 bases; unmatched bases: 9. CDR3 size: 15 residues. The V gene's germline CDR1 is SNHLY and CDR2 FYNNEI. DNA for the CDR3: TGTGCCAGCACCGGGACAGGGAAAGGGCCCGGGGAGCTGTTTTTT. Translation gives CASTGTGKGPGELFF. Using reference TRBV2 and TRBJ2-2 for the parts outside the CDR3, the full variable domain is EPEVTQTPSHQVTQMGQEVILRCVPISNHLYFYWYRQILGQKVEFLVSFYNNEISEKSEIFDDQFSVERPDGSNFTLKIRSTKLEDSAMYFCASTGTGKGPGELFFGEGSRLTVL.